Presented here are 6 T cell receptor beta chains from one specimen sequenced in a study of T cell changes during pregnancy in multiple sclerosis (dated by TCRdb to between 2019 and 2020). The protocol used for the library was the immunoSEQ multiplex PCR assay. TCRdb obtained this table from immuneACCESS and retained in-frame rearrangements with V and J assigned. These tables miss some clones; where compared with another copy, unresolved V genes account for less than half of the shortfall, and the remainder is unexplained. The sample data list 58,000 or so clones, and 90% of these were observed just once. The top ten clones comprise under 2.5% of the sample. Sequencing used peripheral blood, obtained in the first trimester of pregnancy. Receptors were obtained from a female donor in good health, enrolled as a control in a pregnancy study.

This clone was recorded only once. CDR3 nucleotide sequence: TGTGCCAGCAGCTTGCCAGCGGGGCCCTACGAGCAGTACTTC. Amino acid sequence: CASSLPAGPYEQYF. J is TRBJ2-7 and V is TRBV7-8; 7 bases line up with TRBD2. The V gene end was trimmed by 3 bases and the J gene end by 2 bases; junction bases not matched to a gene: 4. This CDR3 is 14 amino acids long. CDR1 is SGHVS, CDR2 FQNEAQ, per germline.

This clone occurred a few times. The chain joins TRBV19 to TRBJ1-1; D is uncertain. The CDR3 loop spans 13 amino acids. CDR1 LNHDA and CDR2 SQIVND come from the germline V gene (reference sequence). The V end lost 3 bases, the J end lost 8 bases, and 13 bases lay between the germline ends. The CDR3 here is CASSIFVRGEAFF. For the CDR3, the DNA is TGTGCCAGTAGTATTTTCGTCCGCGGAGAAGCTTTCTTT.

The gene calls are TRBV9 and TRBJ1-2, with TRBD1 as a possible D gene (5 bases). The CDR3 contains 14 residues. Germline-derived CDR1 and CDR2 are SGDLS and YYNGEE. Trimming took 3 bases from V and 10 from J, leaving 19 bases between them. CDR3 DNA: TGTGCCAGCAGCGCGGGTGGGTCGGGGGTCGACTACACCTTC. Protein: CASSAGGSGVDYTF.

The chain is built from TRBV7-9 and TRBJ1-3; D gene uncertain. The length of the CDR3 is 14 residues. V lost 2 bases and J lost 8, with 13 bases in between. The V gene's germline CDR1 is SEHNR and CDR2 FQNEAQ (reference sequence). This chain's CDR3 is CASSLTDGGHTIYF. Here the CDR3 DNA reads TGTGCCAGCAGCTTAACGGACGGCGGGCACACCATATATTTT.

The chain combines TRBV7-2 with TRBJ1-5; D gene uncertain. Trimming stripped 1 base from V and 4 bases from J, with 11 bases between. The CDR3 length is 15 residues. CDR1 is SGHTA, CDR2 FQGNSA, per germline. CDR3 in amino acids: CASSLEIGQNQPQHF. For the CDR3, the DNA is TGTGCCAGCAGCTTAGAGATTGGGCAGAATCAGCCCCAGCATTTT.

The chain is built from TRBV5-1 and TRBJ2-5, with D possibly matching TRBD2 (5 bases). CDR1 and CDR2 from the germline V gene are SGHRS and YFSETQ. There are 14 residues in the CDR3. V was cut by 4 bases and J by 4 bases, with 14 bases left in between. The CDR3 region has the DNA TGCGCCAGCAGCGGCGGGCAACCGGGAGAGACCCAGTACTTC. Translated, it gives CASSGGQPGETQYF.